The clone carrying this T cell receptor beta chain was recorded many times. As yet, its antigen is unknown. These data originate in a study of identical twins. Study results and limitations: The authors drew conclusions from cross-sectional statistical analysis rather than following the same donors.

TCRdb called the 5' RACE reads again in MiXCR, with one record for every CDR3 protein. The sample yields some 1,700,000 distinct CDR3 sequences, under 35% seen once. In germline, CDR1 is LGHNA, CDR2 YNFKEQ. The CDR3 is made up of 14 amino acids. The ends were cut back, 4 bases at V and 2 bases at J, with 12 bases in the middle. This chain connects TRBV4-2 to TRBJ2-7; tentatively, D is TRBD1 (6 bases). The clonotype originates from a newborn girl in good health. Sequencing was carried out using cord blood. CDR3 region: CASSRGTSAYEQYF. CDR3 DNA: TGTGCCAGCAGCCGAGGGACATCGGCCTACGAGCAGTACTTC.